This T cell receptor beta chain stems from a study of radiotherapy plus CTLA-4 blockade in lung cancer. Study details: Objective responses were seen in around 17% of patients, disease control in 31%. Findings and limits, study-wide: Once radiotherapy plus ipilimumab had been given, TCR clones derived from tumor expanded in blood.

CDR1 and CDR2 from the germline V gene are SGHVS and FQNEAQ. The CDR3 covers 19 residues. Trimming removed 2 bases from V and 0 bases from J; junction bases left unmatched: 10. Only in-frame clones appear in the TCRdb table, and some are missing; sequencing was by immunoSEQ multiplex PCR. The sample consists of approximately 80,000 clones, roughly 69% of them appearing once. A note on this clone: Antigen unknown.

The source is a human donor with non-small cell lung cancer whose response to radiotherapy plus ipilimumab could not be evaluated. Sample: peripheral blood, taken from a patient treated with radiotherapy plus ipilimumab. This rearrangement joins TRBV7-8 to TRBJ2-4; the match to TRBD2 covers 10 bases. The CDR3 here is CASSLTPSGGSIAKNIQYF. The CDR3 DNA reads as TGTGCCAGCAGCTTAACGCCTAGCGGGGGATCCATAGCCAAAAACATTCAGTACTTC.